Below, one T cell receptor (beta chain) is given with its context. Its recognized antigen is unknown. There are no base qualities to consult, and no much larger clone falls within one base. Sample time point, as interpreted from the label and publication: sample taken at primary tumor resection. Without any cell sorting, TCR sequencing was performed on whole RNA extracted either from tumor and nontumor lung tissue or from cryopreserved PBMC samples. The donors were fewer than 90 patients from the lung TRACERx cohort who had early-stage, untreated non-small cell lung cancer. Patients were selected for TCR sequencing only if sufficient RNA was available from at least two tumor regions. This sample is part of a study of spatial heterogeneity in lung cancer (dated by TCRdb to the late 2010s). About the investigation overall: Beta-chain transcripts were consistently detected in greater numbers than alpha-chain transcripts, which likely reflected higher beta-chain transcript abundance. In the raw uncorrected reads, each unique combination of TCR and UMI appeared on average more than ten times. Nonsynonymous mutation counts, determined by whole-exome sequencing of tumor tissue, were related to TCR repertoire features. In non-small cell lung cancer, the study made a quantitative comparison of TCR alpha and beta repertoires among multiple tumor regions, matched nontumor lung and blood. Both alpha and beta chains were TCR-sequenced in approximately 220 tumor regions, approximately 64 matched nontumor lung samples and 55 to 60 PBMC samples obtained at surgery.

The CDR3 runs 13 residues from the cysteine to the phenylalanine. The only DNA kept is the CDR3, 39 bases in frame from the first base. For this chain, trimming is 6 bases at the V end and 5 bases at the J end, and the number of junction bases without a gene match is 8. From the germline V gene (reference sequence), CDR1 is DFQATT and CDR2 is SNEGSKA. Here is what the overall study found, with its caveats: Ubiquitous expanded tumor TCRs were found in blood more often at tumor resection than at routine follow-up. Additional single-cell paired TCR alpha and beta sequencing was considered necessary to confirm, at a functional level, the hypothesis that regional TCRs recognize regional mutations.

Library preparation employed 5' RACE. This sample was sequenced with a NextSeq 500. The TCR library protocol attached a unique molecular identifier to each TCR cDNA molecule to allow correction of PCR and sequencing errors. In the original analysis: TCR identification, UMI-based error correction and CDR3 extraction were all carried out with Decombinator tools. TCRs above a frequency of 2 per 1,000, corresponding to the top 1% of the tumor frequency distribution, were defined as expanded. Renyi diversity was calculated using the R vegan package after each repertoire was subsampled 100 times to 5,000 TCRs. CDR3 similarity networks were built from amino acid triplet string-kernel similarity, connecting CDR3s with pairwise similarity above 0.82. The public reads were reprocessed in TCRdb via fastp at Q25 and MiXCR, keeping in-frame beta chains. Each CDR3 protein appears once, grouped with its most common genes and DNA. TCRdb, not the authors, supplied the V and J calls. The sample profile shows about 95,000 distinct CDR3 sequences; around 10% of them were found once. Roughly 7.2% of the sample is in the top ten clones.

The chain was built from TRBV20-1 and TRBJ1-2, and 8 junction bases match TRBD1. The clonotype originates from a male donor with early-stage non-small cell lung cancer. Sequences were derived from PBMCs, sampled at surgery. The CDR3 region reads CSAADRANYGYTF. The sequenced DNA: TGCAGTGCCGCGGACAGGGCGAATTATGGCTACACCTTC.